This entry concerns a single T cell receptor beta chain. Germline loops: CDR1 MNHNY, CDR2 SVGAGI (reference sequence). The CDR3 is 13 amino acids. The ends were cut back, 5 bases at V and 10 bases at J, with 17 bases in the middle. The use of a sample-barcoded 5' primer and a J-beta primer mix characterized a second PCR of roughly 7 to 11 cycles. TCRdb fed the 5' RACE reads into MiXCR, producing one record per CDR3 protein. This table holds over 1,200,000 distinct CDR3 sequences, around 59% found once. This sample was included in a study of blood T cells in healthy people across ages. Material for sequencing was blood. The TCR was taken from a man younger than 30 in good health. V usage is TRBV6-6 and J usage is TRBJ1-1; no definite D call. The CDR3 is CASSSTRDYGAFF. Here the CDR3 DNA reads TGTGCCAGCAGTAGCACCCGAGACTACGGAGCTTTCTTT.